Below, one TCR beta chain is given with its context. Data came from immunoSEQ multiplex PCR; TCRdb stores just in-frame clones and leaves some out. The repertoire holds under 200,000 clones, with roughly 80% as singletons. These data are taken from a study of blood T cell repertoires in COVID-19. In germline, CDR1 is SGHTA, CDR2 FQGNSA. CDR3 length: 17 amino acids. Trimming cost V 1 base and J 5 bases; bases outside gene matches: 10. The J gene is TRBJ2-5, the V gene TRBV7-2; 10 bases fit TRBD2. The source is a woman aged 35 to 49 with acute COVID-19. Sequencing was carried out using PBMCs or T cells enriched from blood (not recorded which). The CDR3, as DNA: TGTGCCAGCAGCTTAGAGGCTAGCGGGAGTTTTCGGGAGACCCAGTACTTC. It yields the protein CASSLEASGSFRETQYF. Variable domain in full (rest from reference TRBV7-2 and TRBJ2-5): GAGVSQSPSNKVTEKGKDVELRCDPISGHTALYWYRQSLGQGLEFLIYFQGNSAPDKSGLPSDRFSAERTGGSVSTLTIQRTQQEDSAVYLCASSLEASGSFRETQYFGPGTRLLVL.